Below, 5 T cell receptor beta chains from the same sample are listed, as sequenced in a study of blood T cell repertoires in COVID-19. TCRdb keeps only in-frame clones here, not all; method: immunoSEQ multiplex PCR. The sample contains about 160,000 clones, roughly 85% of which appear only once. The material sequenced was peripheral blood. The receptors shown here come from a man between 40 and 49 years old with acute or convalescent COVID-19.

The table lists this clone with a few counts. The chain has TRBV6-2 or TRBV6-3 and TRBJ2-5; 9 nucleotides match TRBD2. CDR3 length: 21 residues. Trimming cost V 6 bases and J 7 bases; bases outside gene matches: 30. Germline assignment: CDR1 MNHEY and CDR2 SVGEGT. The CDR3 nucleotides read TGTGCCAGCAGCCCCCCCAGTTGGGGTAGCGGGGGCCCCGCGTTCTGGGGGACCCAGTACTTC. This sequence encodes CASSPPSWGSGGPAFWGTQYF.

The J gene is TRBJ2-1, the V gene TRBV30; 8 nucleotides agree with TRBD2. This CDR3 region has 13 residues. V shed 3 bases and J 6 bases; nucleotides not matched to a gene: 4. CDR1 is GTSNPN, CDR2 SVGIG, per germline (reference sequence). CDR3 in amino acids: CAWRRGASNEQFF. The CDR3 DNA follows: TGTGCCTGGAGGCGGGGGGCCTCCAATGAGCAGTTCTTC.

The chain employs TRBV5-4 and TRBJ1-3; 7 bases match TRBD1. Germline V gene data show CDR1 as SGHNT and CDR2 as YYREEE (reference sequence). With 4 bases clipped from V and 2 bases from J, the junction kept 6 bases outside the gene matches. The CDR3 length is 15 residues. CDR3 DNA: TGTGCCAGCAGCATGAACCAGGGGGCTGGAAACACCATATATTTT. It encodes CASSMNQGAGNTIYF.

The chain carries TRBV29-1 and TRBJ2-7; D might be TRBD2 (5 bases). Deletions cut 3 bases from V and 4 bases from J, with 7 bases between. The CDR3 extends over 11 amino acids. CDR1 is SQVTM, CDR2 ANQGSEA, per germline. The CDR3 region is CSVEGEYEQYF. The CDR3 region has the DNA TGCAGCGTTGAGGGAGAATACGAGCAGTACTTC.

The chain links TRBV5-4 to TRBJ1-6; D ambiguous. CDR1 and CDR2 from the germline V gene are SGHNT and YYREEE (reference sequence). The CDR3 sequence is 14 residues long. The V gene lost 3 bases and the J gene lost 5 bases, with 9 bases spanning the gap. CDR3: CASSSWANNSPLHF. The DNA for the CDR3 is TGTGCCAGCAGCTCCTGGGCCAATAATTCACCCCTCCACTTT.